This note documents a single T cell receptor beta chain sequence. CDR1 and CDR2 (germline): SGHNT, YENEEA. V dropped 1 base and J dropped 4 bases, with 14 bases sitting between them. The length of the CDR3 is 15 residues. These data belong to a study of blood T cell repertoires in COVID-19. Cohort 3 recovered donors had two negative PCRs, clearance, or symptom resolution. Original processing methods: Estimated nucleated cell counts came from reference gene primer amplification. Repertoires were generated with immunoSEQ multiplex PCR, while TCRdb's copy carries only in-frame clones and drops some. That table supplies the V and J calls and clone size; D and trimming were determined from the DNA. The data contain approximately 200,000 clones, roughly four fifths of them singletons.

The source is a man aged 55 to 69 who had recovered from COVID-19. The gene calls are TRBV11-3 and TRBJ2-7, with TRBD1 as a possible D gene (5 bases). What was sequenced was PBMCs or T cells enriched from blood (not recorded which). Written as DNA, the CDR3 is TGTGCCAGCAGCTTAGTCCCACGCCCAGGGTACGAGCAGTACTTC. Protein: CASSLVPRPGYEQYF.